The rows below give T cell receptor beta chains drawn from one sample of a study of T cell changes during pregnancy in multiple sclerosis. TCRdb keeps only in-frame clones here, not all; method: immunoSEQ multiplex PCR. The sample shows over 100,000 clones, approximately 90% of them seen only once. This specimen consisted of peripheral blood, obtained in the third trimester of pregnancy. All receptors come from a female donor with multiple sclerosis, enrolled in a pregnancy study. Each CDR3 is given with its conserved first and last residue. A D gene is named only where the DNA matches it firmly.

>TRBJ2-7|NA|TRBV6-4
CASSDPTGSYEQYF
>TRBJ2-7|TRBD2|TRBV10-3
CAISRMLAGERGYEQYF
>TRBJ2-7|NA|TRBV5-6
CASSLDRAGLEQYF
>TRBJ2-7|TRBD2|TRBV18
CASSQLAGVIYEQYF
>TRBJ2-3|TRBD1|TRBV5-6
CASSPDRAGTDTQYF
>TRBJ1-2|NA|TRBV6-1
CASSEEFRGGYTF
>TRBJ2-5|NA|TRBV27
CASSLRVQETQYF
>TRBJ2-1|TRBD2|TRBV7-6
CASSRTSGGAGEQFF
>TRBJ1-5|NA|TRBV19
CASSFGSAVSNQPQHF
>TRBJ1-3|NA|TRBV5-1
CASSWDTYSGNTIYF
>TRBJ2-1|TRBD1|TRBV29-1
CSVDRGNEQFF
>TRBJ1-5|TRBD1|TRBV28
CASSSGTGRKPQHF
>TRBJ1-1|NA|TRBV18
CASSQTGMNTEAFF
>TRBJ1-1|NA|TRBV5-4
CASSGGGGVDTEAFF
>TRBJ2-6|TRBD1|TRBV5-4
CASSLARGLGANVLTF
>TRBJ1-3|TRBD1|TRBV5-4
CASSLDRAGNTIYF
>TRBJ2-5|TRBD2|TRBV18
CASSSGLVRETQYF
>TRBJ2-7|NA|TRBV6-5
CASRSRQTFYEQYF
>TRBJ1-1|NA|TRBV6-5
CASRRDVGNTEAFF
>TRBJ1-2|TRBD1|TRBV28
CASSYEDRGYGYTF
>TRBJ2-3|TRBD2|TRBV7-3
CASSPGLANTDTQYF
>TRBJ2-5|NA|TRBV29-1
CSVQTRTPGETQYF
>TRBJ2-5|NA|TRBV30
CAWSFRGVVEETQYF
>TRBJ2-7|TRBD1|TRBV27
CASSKPGQGKQYF
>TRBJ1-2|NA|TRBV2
CASSVDKDNYGYTF
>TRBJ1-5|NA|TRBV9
CASSGPGAGQPQHF
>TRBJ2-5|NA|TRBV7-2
CASSPGPQYF
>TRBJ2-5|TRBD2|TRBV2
CASSRRISGRVGWETQYF
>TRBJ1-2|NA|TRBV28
CASSSALGRVYTF
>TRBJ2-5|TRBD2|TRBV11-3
CASRPPGEGSVETQYF